The present TCR beta chain was sequenced within a study of T cells in Graves' hyperthyroidism and ophthalmopathy. Overall study context: Sampling of peripheral blood happened at initial diagnosis, prior to any treatment.

V shed 6 bases, J shed 0 bases, and the junction held 1 base outside the gene matches. CDR1 MNHEY and CDR2 SVGEGT come from the germline V gene. The length of the CDR3 is 14 residues. In its sample, this clonotype was seen many times. Extraction of PBMCs used 8 to 10 ml of fresh peripheral blood. RNA transcripts provided the source from which TCR beta CDR3 regions were amplified. First-round RT-PCR with HTBI primers amplified the TCR CDR3 region. TCRdb used MiXCR to reprocess the multiplex PCR reads, holding one entry per CDR3 protein. The table shows almost 350,000 distinct CDR3 sequences, with 18% occurring only once.

The source is a woman in her 40s with Graves' ophthalmopathy. The sample consisted of blood. The gene calls are TRBV6-2 or TRBV6-3 and TRBJ2-2, with TRBD1 identical over 7 bases. CDR3 sequence (DNA): TGTGCCAGCAGGACAGGGACGAACACCGGGGAGCTGTTTTTT. Protein: CASRTGTNTGELFF.